These 16 T cell receptor beta chains were sequenced from one sample in a study of cytomegalovirus exposure and HLA in healthy donors. Primers included in the PCR were 60 Vbeta and 13 Jbeta primers. Some clones are missing from TCRdb's copy, which holds only in-frame ones; the method was immunoSEQ multiplex PCR. The table lists some 140,000 clones, roughly 8.8% of them singletons. The sample was PBMCs. These receptors came from a woman in her 40s in good health and CMV-seropositive.

This rearrangement joins TRBV29-1 to TRBJ1-2; 9 bases are shared with TRBD1. Germline values: CDR1 SQVTM, CDR2 ANQGSEA. The V segment lost 6 bases and the J segment 4 bases; nucleotides outside the gene matches: 9. This CDR3 has 14 amino acids. This CDR3 reads CSVDPGQGRYGYTF. The CDR3 coding sequence is TGCAGCGTAGATCCGGGACAGGGTCGCTATGGCTACACCTTC.

The chain employs TRBV9 and TRBJ2-3; 11 positions agree with TRBD2. CDR1 SGDLS and CDR2 YYNGEE come from the germline V gene. The V and J ends lost 0 bases and 4 bases, in that order; junction bases with no gene match: 4. CDR3 length equals 16 residues. CDR3 sequence: CASSVGSGGASDTQYF. The CDR3 DNA follows: TGTGCCAGCAGCGTAGGTAGCGGGGGGGCCTCAGATACGCAGTATTTT. The full variable domain, completed using reference TRBV9 and TRBJ2-3, is DSGVTQTPKHLITATGQRVTLRCSPRSGDLSVYWYQQSLDQGLQFLIQYYNGEERAKGNILERFSAQQFPDLHSELNLSSLELGDSALYFCASSVGSGGASDTQYFGPGTRLTVL.

The table lists this clone with a few counts. This chain uses TRBV2 with TRBJ1-5; 10 bases are shared with TRBD1. The V and J ends lost 5 bases and 2 bases, in that order; junction bases with no gene match: 6. CDR1 is SNHLY, CDR2 FYNNEI, per germline. The CDR3 loop spans 16 amino acids. The CDR3 coding sequence is TGTGCCAGCAGTAAGGACAGGGGGAAAGGCAATCAGCCCCAGCATTTT. Translation: CASSKDRGKGNQPQHF.

In this sample, this clone turned up a few times. The chain couples TRBV6-1 to TRBJ2-7; D may be TRBD2 (5 bases). The CDR3 runs 11 residues. V lost 7 bases to trimming and J lost 9 bases, with 13 bases between them. Looked up from germline, CDR1 is MNHNS and CDR2 is SASEGT. The CDR3 loop is CASTSFLVQYF. The CDR3 nucleotides read TGTGCCAGCACTAGCTTCCTCGTGCAGTACTTC.

The CDR3 spells CASSLGQGRGYTF. DNA for the CDR3: TGTGCCAGCAGTCTTGGACAGGGACGAGGCTACACCTTC. The chain combines TRBV6-1 with TRBJ1-2; the match to TRBD1 covers 8 bases. CDR3 length equals 13 residues. Trimming at V came to 5 bases and at J to 8 bases, leaving 7 bases not matched to a gene. Looked up from germline, CDR1 is MNHNS and CDR2 is SASEGT.

In its sample, this clone was seen a few times. The V call is TRBV10-3, the J call TRBJ1-6; D perhaps matches TRBD1 (5 bases). The CDR3 is 14 amino acids. Looked up from germline, CDR1 is ENHRY and CDR2 is SYGVKD. V was clipped by 5 bases and J by 5 bases, with 10 bases between them. The CDR3 DNA reads as TGTGCCATCAGTTCAGGGTTCGATAATTCACCCCTCCACTTT. It translates to CAISSGFDNSPLHF.

The table lists this clone with a few counts. The chain combines TRBV6-6 with TRBJ1-1, with D uncertain. Trimming took off 2 bases at V and 5 bases at J, with 6 bases between the two ends. This CDR3 has 12 amino acids. Germline V CDR1 and CDR2: MNHNY, SVGAGI (reference sequence). The CDR3, as DNA: TGTGCCAGCAGTTACGAGAGGACTGAAGCTTTCTTT. It codes for CASSYERTEAFF.

The genes are TRBV7-9 and TRBJ1-6; 7 positions agree with TRBD1. CDR1 SEHNR and CDR2 FQNEAQ come from the germline V gene (reference sequence). The CDR3 covers 15 residues. The V gene end was trimmed by 1 base and the J gene end by 5 bases; junction bases not matched to a gene: 2. The CDR3 region is CASSLEGQNNSPLHF. CDR3 DNA: TGTGCCAGCAGCTTAGAGGGACAGAATAATTCACCCCTCCACTTT.

The chain uses TRBV6-6 and TRBJ1-4, with D possibly TRBD1 on 5 matching bases. Trimming removed 5 bases at V and 5 bases at J, with 12 bases between. The CDR3 has 14 amino acids. CDR1 and CDR2 (germline): MNHNY, SVGAGI (reference sequence). The CDR3 bases are TGTGCCAGCAGTGCCCCCGGGGGGAATGAAAAACTGTTTTTT. This translates into CASSAPGGNEKLFF.

The gene calls are TRBV9 and TRBJ2-7; TRBD2 matches at 8 bases. Germline CDR1 is SGDLS and CDR2 is YYNGEE. The trim removed 4 bases at V and 5 bases at J, leaving 11 bases unmatched. The CDR3 length is 15 residues. The CDR3 here is CASSPGGGRLHEQYF. DNA for the CDR3: TGTGCCAGCAGCCCCGGGGGGGGGAGACTTCACGAGCAGTACTTC.

The gene calls are TRBV20-1 and TRBJ2-5; D remains ambiguous. Trimming took off 0 bases at V and 9 bases at J, with 8 bases between the two ends. The CDR3 contains 11 residues. Germline V gene sequence: CDR1 DFQATT, CDR2 SNEGSKA (reference sequence). CDR3 amino acids: CSARDLPSQYF. The CDR3 DNA follows: TGCAGTGCTAGAGATCTTCCCTCCCAGTACTTC.

This chain links TRBV11-3 with TRBJ2-3; TRBD2 aligns across 8 bases. This CDR3 has 15 amino acids. V shed 2 bases, J shed 6 bases, and the junction held 7 bases outside the gene matches. CDR1 SGHNT and CDR2 YENEEA come from the germline V gene. CDR3: CASSLITGGADTQYF. Here the CDR3 DNA reads TGTGCCAGCAGCTTAATAACGGGGGGGGCTGATACGCAGTATTTT.

The chain recombines TRBV5-1 with TRBJ1-1; 8 nucleotides line up with TRBD1. Germline V lookup: CDR1 SGHRS, CDR2 YFSETQ. The CDR3 has 14 amino acids. J gave up 7 bases and V 0 bases, and 5 bases lay outside the gene matches. The CDR3 DNA reads as TGCGCCAGCAGCTTGGTCGGACAGGGATTTGAAGCTTTCTTT. Protein: CASSLVGQGFEAFF.

This clone was counted a few times. The V and J genes are TRBV7-2 and TRBJ1-2; 7 bases match TRBD1. CDR1 is SGHTA, CDR2 FQGNSA, per germline. This CDR3 has 14 amino acids. V gave up 4 bases and J gave up 7 bases; unmatched junction bases: 9. The CDR3 DNA is TGTGCCAGCAGCTGGGGACAGCTGGGCATTGGCTACACCTTC. This codes for CASSWGQLGIGYTF.

This clone was counted a few times. This chain joins TRBV7-9 and TRBJ1-1; D ambiguous. The V end was cut by 3 bases, the J end by 0 bases, with 5 bases between. The CDR3 spans 13 residues. Germline V gene sequence: CDR1 SEHNR, CDR2 FQNEAQ (reference sequence). CDR3: CASSFNVNTEAFF. The CDR3 DNA sequence: TGTGCCAGCAGCTTTAATGTGAACACTGAAGCTTTCTTT.

This clone was seen many times. The chain couples TRBV10-2 to TRBJ1-2; 7 nucleotides align to TRBD1. Germline trimming cut 2 bases from V and 7 bases from J; bases unmatched to any gene: 7. Germline V gives CDR1 WSHSY, CDR2 SAAADI. The CDR3 spans 14 residues. CDR3 coding DNA: TGCGCCAGCAGTGAGGGTCTAGGGGGCTCTGGCTACACCTTC. It translates to CASSEGLGGSGYTF.